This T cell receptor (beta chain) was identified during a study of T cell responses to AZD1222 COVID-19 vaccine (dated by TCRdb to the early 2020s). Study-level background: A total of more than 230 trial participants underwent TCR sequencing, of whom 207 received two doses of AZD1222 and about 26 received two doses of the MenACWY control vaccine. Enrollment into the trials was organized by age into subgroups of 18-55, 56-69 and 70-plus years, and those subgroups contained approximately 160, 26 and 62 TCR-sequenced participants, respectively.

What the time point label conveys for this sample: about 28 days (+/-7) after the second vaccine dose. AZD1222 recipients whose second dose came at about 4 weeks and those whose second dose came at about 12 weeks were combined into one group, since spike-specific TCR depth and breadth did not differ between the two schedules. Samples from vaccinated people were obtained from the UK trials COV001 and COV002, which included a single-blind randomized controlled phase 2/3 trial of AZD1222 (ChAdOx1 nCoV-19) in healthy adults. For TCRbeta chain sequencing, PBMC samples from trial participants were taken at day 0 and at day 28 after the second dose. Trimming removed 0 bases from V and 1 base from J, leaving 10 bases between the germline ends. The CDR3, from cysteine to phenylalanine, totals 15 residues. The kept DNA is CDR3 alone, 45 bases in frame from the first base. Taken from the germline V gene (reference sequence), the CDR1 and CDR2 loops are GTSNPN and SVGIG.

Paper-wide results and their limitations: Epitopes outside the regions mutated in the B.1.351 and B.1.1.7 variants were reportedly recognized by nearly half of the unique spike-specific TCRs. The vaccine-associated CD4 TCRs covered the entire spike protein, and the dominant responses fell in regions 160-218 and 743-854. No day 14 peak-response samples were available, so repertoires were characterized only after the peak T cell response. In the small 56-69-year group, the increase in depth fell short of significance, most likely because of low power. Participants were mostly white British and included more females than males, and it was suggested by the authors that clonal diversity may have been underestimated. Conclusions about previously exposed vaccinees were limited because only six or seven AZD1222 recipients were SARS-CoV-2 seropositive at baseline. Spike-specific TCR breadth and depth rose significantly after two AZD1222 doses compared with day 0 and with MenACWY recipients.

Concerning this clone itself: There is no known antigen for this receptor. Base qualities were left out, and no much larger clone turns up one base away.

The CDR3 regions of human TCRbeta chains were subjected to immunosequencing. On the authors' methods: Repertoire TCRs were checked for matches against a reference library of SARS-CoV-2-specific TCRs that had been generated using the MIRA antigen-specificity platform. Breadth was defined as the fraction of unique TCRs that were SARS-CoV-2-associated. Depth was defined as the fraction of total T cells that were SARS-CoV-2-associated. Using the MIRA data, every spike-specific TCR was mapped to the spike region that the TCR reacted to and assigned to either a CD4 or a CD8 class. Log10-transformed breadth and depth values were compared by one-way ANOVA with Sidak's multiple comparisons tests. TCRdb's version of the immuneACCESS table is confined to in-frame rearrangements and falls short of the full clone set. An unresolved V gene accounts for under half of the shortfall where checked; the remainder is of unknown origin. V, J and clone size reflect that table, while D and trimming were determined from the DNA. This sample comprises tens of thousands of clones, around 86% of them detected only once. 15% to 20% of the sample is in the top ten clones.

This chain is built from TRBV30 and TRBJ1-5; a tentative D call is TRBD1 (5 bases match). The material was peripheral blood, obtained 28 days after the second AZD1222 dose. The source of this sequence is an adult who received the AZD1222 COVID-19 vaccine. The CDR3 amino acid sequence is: CAWSVWGGSNQPQHF. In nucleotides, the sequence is TGTGCCTGGAGTGTATGGGGGGGAAGCAATCAGCCCCAGCATTTT.